This paragraph reports one T cell receptor (beta chain). From resections taken during corrective heart surgery, the thymus tissue was obtained. Among the donors, all were healthy Finnish infants having corrective surgery for congenital heart defects. The sample belongs to a study of human thymus T cells. Method: immunoSEQ multiplex PCR; TCRdb's copy keeps in-frame clones and lacks some. The top ten clones hold less than 0.03% of a sample with some 120,000 clones, about 93% of them seen once. This CDR3 contains 14 residues. V gave up 6 bases and J gave up 0 bases, with 11 bases separating them. Germline loops: CDR1 LNHNV, CDR2 YYDKDF (reference sequence).

The chain couples TRBV15 to TRBJ1-2; TRBD1 is a possible D gene (5 bases). The clonotype comes from a boy in the first two years of life with a congenital heart defect but otherwise immunologically healthy. Sequencing was performed on thymus tissue. The CDR3 protein is CATSQGYSNYGYTF. CDR3 DNA: TGTGCCACCAGTCAGGGATATTCTAACTATGGCTACACCTTC.